This entry features one T cell receptor (beta chain) sequence. This record belongs to a study of blood T cell repertoires in COVID-19. Clones were sequenced by immunoSEQ multiplex PCR, and TCRdb holds only the in-frame ones, with some missing. The repertoire holds 40,000 to 55,000 clones, with around 85% as singletons. This CDR3 region has 12 residues. The J segment lost 5 bases and the V segment lost 9 bases, leaving 6 bases of the junction unmatched. The gene calls are TRBV23-1 and TRBJ2-5; 7 nucleotides agree with TRBD2. TRBV23-1 is an ORF, with its function uncertain. Sequencing was performed on peripheral blood. The clonotype originates from an elderly woman with acute or convalescent COVID-19. The CDR3 sequence is CARWRERETQYF. The DNA for the CDR3 is TGCGCCAGGTGGCGGGAGAGGGAGACCCAGTACTTC.